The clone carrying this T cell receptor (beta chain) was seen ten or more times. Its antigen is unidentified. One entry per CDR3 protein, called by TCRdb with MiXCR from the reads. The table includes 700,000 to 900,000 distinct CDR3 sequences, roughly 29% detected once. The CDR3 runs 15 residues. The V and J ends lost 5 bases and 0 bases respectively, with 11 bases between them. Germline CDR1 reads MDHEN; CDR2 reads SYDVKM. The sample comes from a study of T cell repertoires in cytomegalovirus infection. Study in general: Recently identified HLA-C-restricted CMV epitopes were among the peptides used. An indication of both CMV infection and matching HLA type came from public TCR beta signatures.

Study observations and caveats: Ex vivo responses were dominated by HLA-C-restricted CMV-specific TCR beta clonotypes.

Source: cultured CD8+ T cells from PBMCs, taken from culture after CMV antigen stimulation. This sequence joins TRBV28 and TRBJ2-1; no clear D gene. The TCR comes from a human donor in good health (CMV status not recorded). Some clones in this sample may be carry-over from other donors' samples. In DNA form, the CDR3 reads TGTGCCAGCAGTCCCGGTTACAGCTCCTACAATGAGCAGTTCTTC. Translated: CASSPGYSSYNEQFF.